These 22 T cell receptor beta chains were sequenced from one sample in a study of T cells in Graves' hyperthyroidism and ophthalmopathy. From RNA transcripts, TCR beta CDR3 regions were amplified. HTBI primers were employed in a first-round RT-PCR of the TCR CDR3. A single record per CDR3 protein comes from TCRdb applying MiXCR to the multiplex PCR reads. The sample consists of around 300,000 distinct CDR3 sequences, around 15% of them appearing once. The material sequenced was blood. Every receptor here comes from a woman in her thirties or forties with Graves' ophthalmopathy.

This clonotype was detected only a few times. The gene calls are TRBV18 and TRBJ1-6; the match to TRBD1 covers 7 bases. Trimming at V came to 3 bases and at J to 10 bases, leaving 6 bases not matched to a gene. The CDR3 is 14 residues long. Germline-derived CDR1 and CDR2 are KGHSH and LQKENI. The chain's CDR3 is CASSPRTGESPLHF. Written as DNA, the CDR3 is TGTGCCAGCTCACCGCGGACAGGAGAGTCACCCCTCCACTTT.

In its sample, this clonotype was seen many times. The rearrangement uses TRBV2 and TRBJ2-1; possible D gene TRBD2, 5 bases. This CDR3 comprises 15 residues. V was trimmed by 3 bases and J by 0 bases, leaving 9 bases between them. The V gene's germline CDR1 is SNHLY and CDR2 FYNNEI. The CDR3 reads CASSDLASSYNEQFF. In DNA, the CDR3 is TGTGCCAGCAGTGATTTAGCGAGCTCCTACAATGAGCAGTTCTTC.

This chain uses TRBV5-8 with TRBJ1-5, with unresolved D. Per the germline V gene, CDR1 is SGHTS and CDR2 is YDEGEE. Trimming stripped 0 bases from V and 3 bases from J, with 13 bases between. The CDR3 has 16 residues. The CDR3 loop reads CASSLGVDLDNQPQHF. The CDR3 region has the DNA TGTGCCAGCAGCTTGGGAGTTGACCTGGACAATCAGCCCCAGCATTTT.

This clonotype was counted ten times or more. The CDR3 sequence: CASSLLGLAGYYEQYF. The CDR3 coding sequence is TGTGCCAGCAGTTTATTAGGACTAGCGGGCTACTACGAGCAGTACTTC. This chain uses TRBV28 with TRBJ2-7; 11 nucleotides align to TRBD2. This CDR3 has 16 amino acids. The V gene's germline CDR1 is MDHEN and CDR2 SYDVKM. Trimming at V came to 1 base and at J to 3 bases, leaving 5 bases not matched to a gene.

This clonotype was detected only a few times. This sequence joins TRBV28 and TRBJ2-5; D gene ambiguous. V was cut by 3 bases and J by 13 bases, with 15 bases left in between. Germline-derived CDR1 and CDR2 are MDHEN and SYDVKM. The CDR3 is made up of 12 amino acids. Here the CDR3 reads CASSLGSDFWYF. The CDR3 DNA is TGTGCCAGCAGTTTGGGTTCAGATTTTTGGTACTTC.

This clonotype was recorded at least ten times. The chain carries TRBV28 and TRBJ1-2, with D maybe TRBD1 (5 bases). V was trimmed by 4 bases and J by 4 bases, leaving 10 bases between them. Germline assignment: CDR1 MDHEN and CDR2 SYDVKM. The CDR3 is 13 residues long. In DNA, the CDR3 is TGTGCCAGCAGTTATGGGACTAGCTATGGCTACACCTTC. Encoded protein: CASSYGTSYGYTF.

The rearrangement joins TRBV6-2 or TRBV6-3 to TRBJ2-1; a possible D gene is TRBD1 (6 bases). This CDR3 spans 15 amino acids. V dropped 5 bases and J dropped 2 bases, with 13 bases sitting between them. Germline V gene sequence: CDR1 MNHEY, CDR2 SVGEGT. CDR3 nucleotide sequence: TGTGCCAGCAGTAGCCACAGGGCCCCCTACAATGAGCAGTTCTTC. It encodes CASSSHRAPYNEQFF.

The chain carries TRBV10-3 and TRBJ1-5; D possibly corresponds to TRBD1 (5 bases). Trimming cost V 10 bases and J 1 base, with 14 bases left between them. CDR3 length equals 14 residues. CDR1 is ENHRY, CDR2 SYGVKD, per germline. The CDR3 loop reads CASQGVLSNQPQHF. Here the CDR3 DNA reads TGTGCCAGTCAAGGGGTATTAAGCAATCAGCCCCAGCATTTT.

This clonotype was picked up a small number of times. The rearrangement links TRBV15 to TRBJ2-4; 10 bases are a match to TRBD2. CDR1 LNHNV and CDR2 YYDKDF come from the germline V gene (reference sequence). The CDR3 runs 20 residues. Germline trimming cut 0 bases from V and 1 base from J; bases unmatched to any gene: 12. The DNA of the CDR3 is TGTGCCACCAGCAGAGATAGACTGAGCGGGGGGGCAATCGCCAAAAACATTCAGTACTTC. It encodes CATSRDRLSGGAIAKNIQYF.

This clonotype was recorded only once. This may come from a read error, since a much larger clone is one base off. Since the CDR3 does not end with the conserved phenylalanine or tryptophan, this likely comes from a read error. The V and J genes are TRBV12-3 or TRBV12-4 and TRBJ2-5; D unclear. Trimming took 10 bases from V and 1 from J, leaving 4 bases between them. This CDR3 contains 10 residues. CDR3 protein: CATSQETQYL. CDR3 coding DNA: TGTGCCACCTCCCAAGAGACCCAGTACCTC.

This clonotype has ten or more counts. This rearrangement joins TRBV24-1 to TRBJ2-5; TRBD1 is a possible D gene (5 bases). The CDR3 has 14 amino acids. Trimming stripped 4 bases from V and 2 bases from J, with 10 bases between. Germline assignment: CDR1 KGHDR and CDR2 SFDVKD. The CDR3 protein is CATSEGPLQETQYF. The CDR3 DNA is TGTGCCACCAGTGAGGGGCCTTTACAAGAGACCCAGTACTTC.

This clonotype was seen repeatedly, ten times or more. The CDR3 DNA is TGTGCCAGTAGGAGAAGTGCCAGGGGGTCCTACGAGCAGTACTTC. Translation gives CASRRSARGSYEQYF. The rearrangement uses TRBV19 and TRBJ2-7; the match to TRBD1 covers 7 bases. The CDR3 spans 15 residues. V lost 6 bases to trimming and J lost 1 base; unmatched junction nucleotides: 9. Germline lookup yields CDR1 LNHDA and CDR2 SQIVND (reference sequence).

V is TRBV7-9 and J is TRBJ2-7; 11 bases are shared with TRBD1. The CDR3 totals 15 residues. Unmatched junction bases numbered 7, after V lost 5 bases and J lost 4 bases. Germline V lookup: CDR1 SEHNR, CDR2 FQNEAQ (reference sequence). CDR3 coding DNA: TGTGCCAGCAGCGCTTCCGGGACAGGGGGGTACGAGCAGTACTTC. This sequence encodes CASSASGTGGYEQYF.

V gene TRBV6-5 combines with J gene TRBJ2-5; TRBD2 is a possible D gene (6 bases). Trimming stripped 0 bases from V and 7 bases from J, with 21 bases between. The CDR3 spans 17 residues. CDR1 is MNHEY, CDR2 SVGAGI, per germline. The CDR3 reads CASSYSGGIGLVGTQYF. CDR3 nucleotide sequence: TGTGCCAGCAGTTACTCAGGAGGGATTGGACTGGTGGGGACCCAGTACTTC.

Ten or more counts support this clonotype. The rearrangement links TRBV6-1 to TRBJ2-7, with 11 bases aligning to TRBD1. V was clipped by 2 bases and J by 5 bases; unmatched bases: 8. Germline V CDR1 and CDR2: MNHNS, SASEGT. The CDR3 consists of 16 residues. The CDR3 spells CASSEYAGTGGHEQYF. The CDR3 DNA sequence: TGTGCCAGCAGTGAATACGCCGGGACAGGGGGACACGAGCAGTACTTC.

The chain combines TRBV5-4 with TRBJ1-4; tentative D call: TRBD1 (5 bases). Trimming left V 1 base short and J 5 bases short, with 15 bases between. The CDR3 spans 16 residues. Germline V gives CDR1 SGHNT, CDR2 YYREEE (reference sequence). This CDR3 reads CASSLRDEGVNEKLFF. The CDR3, as DNA: TGTGCCAGCAGCTTGCGGGACGAAGGAGTGAATGAAAAACTGTTTTTT.

With respect to this clonotype: One base away lies a much larger clone, so this may be a sequencing read error. CDR3 sequence (DNA): TGTGCCAGCAGTTTAATGACAGGGGGGTATGGCTACACCTTC. This codes for CASSLMTGGYGYTF. The V and J genes are TRBV28 and TRBJ1-2; TRBD1 matches at 9 bases. This CDR3 is built from 14 residues. The germline V gene has CDR1 MDHEN and CDR2 SYDVKM. The junction had 3 bases not matched to a gene; V was cut back by 2 bases and J by 5 bases.

The sample holds many counts of this clonotype. The rearrangement links TRBV27 to TRBJ1-2; the D gene is possibly TRBD1 (5 bases). Germline CDR1 is MNHEY and CDR2 is SMNVEV (reference sequence). This CDR3 has 12 residues. Between the trimmed V and J ends, which lost 3 bases and 7 bases, there was a span of 9 bases. This chain's CDR3 is CASSFPGGGYTF. In nucleotides, the CDR3 is TGTGCCAGCAGTTTCCCCGGGGGTGGCTACACCTTC.

Notes on this clonotype: A much larger clone differs by one base, so this may be a read error. The chain carries TRBV14 and TRBJ2-7; perhaps TRBD2 as D (6 bases). Trimming stripped 4 bases from V and 3 bases from J, with 13 bases between. There are 14 residues in the CDR3. CDR1 is SGHDN, CDR2 FVKESK, per germline. The CDR3 loop is CASSPRGTVYEQYF. The CDR3 coding sequence is TGTGCCAGCAGCCCCCGGGGGACCGTCTACGAGCAGTACTTC.

Many counts were recorded for this clonotype. The V call is TRBV12-3 or TRBV12-4, the J call TRBJ1-5; D gene unclear. This CDR3 has 12 amino acids. Trimming removed 1 base from V and 9 bases from J, with 7 bases in between. The CDR3 DNA reads TGTGCCAGCAGTTTAGACTCCACGCCCCAGCATTTT. This translates into CASSLDSTPQHF.

There are a few counts of this clonotype. The chain recombines TRBV14 with TRBJ1-1; D gene ambiguous. V lost 0 bases to trimming and J lost 0 bases, with 5 bases between them. The CDR3 length is 14 residues. The germline V gene encodes CDR1 SGHDN and CDR2 FVKESK. CDR3 coding DNA: TGTGCCAGCAGCCAAGAACTAATGAACACTGAAGCTTTCTTT. Translating gives CASSQELMNTEAFF.

This clonotype was observed at least ten times. V usage is TRBV12-3 or TRBV12-4 and J usage is TRBJ2-1; the D is unclear. Trimming pared 3 bases from V and 4 bases from J, leaving 13 bases between. There are 15 residues in the CDR3. The CDR3 loop reads CASSFRTTAYNEQFF. In DNA form, the CDR3 reads TGTGCCAGCAGTTTCCGGACCACAGCGTACAATGAGCAGTTCTTC.